What follows are 13 T cell receptor beta chains derived from one specimen sequenced in a study of shared clonotypes between healthy human individuals (dated by TCRdb to the early 2020s). CD8 naive samples consisted of CD45RO-negative cells that were positively selected for CCR7, yielding a CD45RA+CCR7+ population without TemRA cells. Receptor libraries were prepared by the immunoSEQ multiplex PCR assay. The source is immuneACCESS, and TCRdb retained only in-frame sequences with V and J called. Part of the clones is not carried over; for the studies checked, unresolved V genes explain less than half of this, and the remainder is unexplained. Across this sample there are about 680,000 clones, with 92% seen only once. Nearly 25% of the sample is held by the ten biggest clonotypes. Material: naive CD8+ T cells sorted from blood. Explained via the paper, the cell subset or site label denotes: CD45RA+CCR7+. All receptors derive from a man in his thirties or forties in good health.

DNA of the CDR3: TGTGCCAGCACCCCAAAACTAGCTCACGGGGAAGAGCAGTACTTC. Protein: CASTPKLAHGEEQYF. J is TRBJ2-7 and V is TRBV7-2, with TRBD2 as a possible D gene (6 bases). Germline V gives CDR1 SGHTA, CDR2 FQGNSA. V dropped 7 bases and J dropped 7 bases, with 23 bases sitting between them. The CDR3 covers 15 residues. Together with reference TRBV7-2 and TRBJ2-7, the CDR3 gives the full variable domain: GAGVSQSPSNKVTEKGKDVELRCDPISGHTALYWYRQSLGQGLEFLIYFQGNSAPDKSGLPSDRFSAERTGGSVSTLTIQRTQQEDSAVYLCASTPKLAHGEEQYFGPGTRLTVT.

This chain joins TRBV5-7 and TRBJ2-1; tentative D call: TRBD2 (7 bases). TRBV5-7 is classed as an ORF, of uncertain function. V was trimmed by 4 bases and J by 4 bases, leaving 18 bases between them. This CDR3 region has 16 residues. The chain's CDR3 is CASSPSRGDKYNEQFF. The CDR3 DNA reads TGTGCCAGCAGCCCCAGTCGGGGGGACAAATACAATGAGCAGTTCTTC.

This chain connects TRBV12-5 to TRBJ1-1, with D perhaps TRBD1 (6 bases). V dropped 6 bases and J dropped 3 bases, with 17 bases sitting between them. Looked up from germline, CDR1 is LGHNT and CDR2 is FRNRAP. The CDR3 extends over 15 amino acids. This CDR3 is CASGWGSGQHTEAFF. CDR3 nucleotide sequence: TGTGCTAGTGGGTGGGGTTCGGGACAACACACTGAAGCTTTCTTT.

The chain employs TRBV7-2 and TRBJ1-1; TRBD1 agrees at 8 bases. J lost 5 bases, V lost 2 bases, and 7 bases had no gene match. Germline CDR1 SGHTA, CDR2 FQGNSA. The CDR3 loop spans 15 amino acids. The CDR3: CASSLNSGTGTEAFF. CDR3 in DNA: TGTGCCAGCAGCTTAAATTCCGGGACAGGAACTGAAGCTTTCTTT.

The V call is TRBV28, the J call TRBJ2-1; TRBD1 agrees at 8 bases. The CDR3 totals 16 residues. The V segment lost 6 bases and the J segment 6 bases; nucleotides outside the gene matches: 13. Germline CDR1 reads MDHEN; CDR2 reads SYDVKM. CDR3 sequence (DNA): TGTGCCAGCAGCGAAGCCGGGACAGGAGCCTCCAATGAGCAGTTCTTC. It translates to CASSEAGTGASNEQFF.

This sequence joins TRBV7-9 and TRBJ2-3, with D perhaps given as TRBD1 or TRBD2 (5 bases each). Trimming took 4 bases from V and 0 from J, leaving 14 bases between them. Germline CDR1 is SEHNR and CDR2 is FQNEAQ (reference sequence). The CDR3 has 16 amino acids. CDR3: CASSYLSGASTDTQYF. The DNA for the CDR3 is TGTGCCAGCAGCTACCTATCCGGGGCAAGCACAGATACGCAGTATTTT. Full variable domain (missing parts from reference TRBV7-9 and TRBJ2-3): DTGVSQNPRHKITKRGQNVTFRCDPISEHNRLYWYRQTLGQGPEFLTYFQNEAQLEKSRLLSDRFSAERPKGSFSTLEIQRTEQGDSAMYLCASSYLSGASTDTQYFGPGTRLTVL.

V usage is TRBV11-2 and J usage is TRBJ2-7, with D perhaps matching TRBD2 (7 bases). Between the trimmed V and J ends, which lost 0 bases and 3 bases, there was a span of 24 bases. CDR3 length equals 19 residues. From germline, CDR1 is SGHAT and CDR2 FQNNGV. The CDR3 reads CASSLDFSYERDNDYEQYF. CDR3 nucleotides: TGTGCCAGCAGCTTAGATTTCTCGTATGAGCGGGACAATGACTACGAGCAGTACTTC.

V and J are TRBV15 and TRBJ1-5; D is undetermined. V shed 2 bases and J shed 1 base, with 9 bases lying between them. The CDR3 has 15 amino acids. Germline V lookup: CDR1 LNHNV, CDR2 YYDKDF (reference sequence). The CDR3 DNA reads TGTGCCACCAGCAGACTGGACGGGAGCAATCAGCCCCAGCATTTT. This translates into CATSRLDGSNQPQHF.

This clone was detected once. The genes are TRBV28 and TRBJ2-7; 8 nucleotides line up with TRBD1. Losses at the gene ends were 6 bases for V and 1 base for J; bases not matched to a gene: 8. The CDR3 loop spans 15 amino acids. The germline V gene encodes CDR1 MDHEN and CDR2 SYDVKM. The CDR3 protein is CASRQDRVASYEQYF. CDR3 coding DNA: TGTGCCAGCAGACAGGACAGGGTAGCGTCCTACGAGCAGTACTTC. Drawing the rest from reference TRBV28 and TRBJ2-7, the complete variable domain is DVKVTQSSRYLVKRTGEKVFLECVQDMDHENMFWYRQDPGLGLRLIYFSYDVKMKEKGDIPEGYSVSREKKERFSLILESASTNQTSMYLCASRQDRVASYEQYFGPGTRLTVT.

This chain uses TRBV9 with TRBJ2-5; 11 bases are shared with TRBD1. V lost 4 bases, J lost 1 base, and 3 bases stayed unmatched. From germline, CDR1 is SGDLS and CDR2 YYNGEE. The CDR3 is made up of 15 amino acids. The CDR3 sequence is CASSPGTGGQETQYF. In DNA form, the CDR3 reads TGTGCCAGCAGCCCAGGGACAGGGGGCCAAGAGACCCAGTACTTC.

The chain is built from TRBV28 and TRBJ2-5; 7 positions agree with TRBD2. The V gene end was trimmed by 5 bases and the J gene end by 3 bases; junction bases not matched to a gene: 6. CDR1 and CDR2 from the germline V gene are MDHEN and SYDVKM. The CDR3 is made up of 14 amino acids. The CDR3 region is CASSITAGEETQYF. The CDR3 DNA sequence: TGTGCCAGCAGTATAACCGCGGGGGAAGAGACCCAGTACTTC.

The chain uses TRBV6-5 and TRBJ2-7; either TRBD1 or TRBD2 may supply D (5 bases each). CDR3 length: 15 residues. Per germline, CDR1 MNHEY and CDR2 SVGAGI. V shed 0 bases and J shed 3 bases, with 12 bases lying between them. The CDR3 nucleotides are TGTGCCAGCAGTTACTCGGGGGTGGGGGTCTACGAGCAGTACTTC. It encodes CASSYSGVGVYEQYF.

V and J are TRBV5-1 and TRBJ2-1; 10 bases are shared with TRBD2. Trimming cost V 2 bases and J 9 bases; bases outside gene matches: 5. The CDR3 contains 14 residues. Germline V gene lookup returns CDR1 SGHRS and CDR2 YFSETQ. Here the CDR3 DNA reads TGCGCCAGCAGCTTAGCGGGAGGGTCAGGTGAGCAGTTCTTC. Translating it yields CASSLAGGSGEQFF.